These 22 T cell receptor beta chains originate from one sample sequenced in a study of shared clonotypes between healthy human individuals. Repertoires were generated with immunoSEQ multiplex PCR, while TCRdb's copy carries only in-frame clones and drops some. This table has about 510,000 clones, roughly 79% appearing once. The sample was PBMCs. The receptors were gathered from a woman in her 40s in good health. Some clones in this sample may be carry-over from other donors' samples.

This clone was observed once. The chain uses TRBV11-1 and TRBJ2-7; 8 bases fit TRBD1. CDR1 and CDR2 (germline): SGHAT, FQDESV (reference sequence). The ends lost 3 bases at V and 4 bases at J; junction bases unmatched: 8. This CDR3 has 15 residues. CDR3 in DNA: TGTGCCAGCAGCTTGCTGCAGGGGGCGAAATACGAGCAGTACTTC. It translates to CASSLLQGAKYEQYF. Complete variable domain (other parts from reference TRBV11-1 and TRBJ2-7): EAEVAQSPRYKITEKSQAVAFWCDPISGHATLYWYRQILGQGPELLVQFQDESVVDDSQLPKDRFSAERLKGVDSTLKIQPAELGDSAMYLCASSLLQGAKYEQYFGPGTRLTVT.

The rearrangement uses TRBV29-1 and TRBJ1-2; D is possibly TRBD1 (6 bases). V shed 1 base and J shed 0 bases, with 12 bases lying between them. Germline CDR1 SQVTM, CDR2 ANQGSEA. The CDR3 is 15 amino acids. The chain's CDR3 is CSVEGVQGTNYGYTF. As DNA, the CDR3 is TGCAGCGTTGAAGGGGTCCAGGGGACTAACTATGGCTACACCTTC.

In regard to this clone: Germline is not matched at one junction end, which may reflect a read error. This rearrangement joins TRBV7-7 to TRBJ2-1; possibly TRBD1 or TRBD2 for D (5 bases each). CDR3 size: 11 residues. Germline V gene data show CDR1 as SSHAT and CDR2 as FNYEAQ (reference sequence). DNA of the CDR3: TGTGCTAGCAGCCCCGGGACGGAGCAGTTCTTC. It is translated as CASSPGTEQFF.

The chain has TRBV2 and TRBJ2-7; 9 bases are shared with TRBD2. With V trimmed by 4 bases and J by 5 bases, 9 bases remained unmatched. The CDR3 length is 15 residues. CDR1 is SNHLY and CDR2 is FYNNEI in the germline V gene. CDR3 region: CASSAVLAGVDEQYF. CDR3 DNA: TGTGCCAGCAGTGCGGTATTAGCGGGAGTTGACGAGCAGTACTTC.

The V gene is TRBV5-1, the J gene TRBJ2-1; D tentatively fits TRBD1 or TRBD2 (7 bases each). This CDR3 is built from 15 residues. The V end lost 0 bases, the J end lost 7 bases, and 14 bases lay between the germline ends. Germline V gives CDR1 SGHRS, CDR2 YFSETQ. The chain's CDR3 is CASSLVGRGGNEQFF. CDR3 in DNA: TGCGCCAGCAGCTTGGTTGGCAGGGGGGGAAATGAGCAGTTCTTC.

This clone was seen just once. V gene TRBV5-1 combines with J gene TRBJ2-1; TRBD1 matches 9 bases. The V gene end was trimmed by 1 base and the J gene end by 4 bases; junction bases not matched to a gene: 3. The CDR3 has 15 residues. Germline loops: CDR1 SGHRS, CDR2 YFSETQ. In nucleotides, the CDR3 is TGCGCCAGCAGCTTGCTGGGACAGGGTTACAATGAGCAGTTCTTC. Translation: CASSLLGQGYNEQFF.

The chain joins TRBV5-1 to TRBJ1-2; 7 positions match TRBD1. The CDR3 sequence is 15 residues long. Germline lookup yields CDR1 SGHRS and CDR2 YFSETQ. The V segment lost 4 bases and the J segment 4 bases; nucleotides outside the gene matches: 10. The CDR3 sequence: CASSTTRGGGYGYTF. DNA of the CDR3: TGCGCCAGCAGCACAACCAGAGGGGGCGGCTATGGCTACACCTTC.

DNA of the CDR3: TGCGCCAGCCAAGAATCCCCCGGGACAGGGGCCTACGAGCAGTACTTC. This codes for CASQESPGTGAYEQYF. This chain uses TRBV5-1 with TRBJ2-7, with 10 bases matching TRBD1. Germline V gene data show CDR1 as SGHRS and CDR2 as YFSETQ. With V trimmed by 7 bases and J by 2 bases, 12 bases remained unmatched. The CDR3 has 16 amino acids.

The chain joins TRBV27 to TRBJ2-1; 13 nucleotides agree with TRBD2. After removal of 6 bases from V and 5 bases from J, the junction contained 4 bases not matched to a gene. This CDR3 is 15 amino acids long. Germline V gene lookup returns CDR1 MNHEY and CDR2 SMNVEV (reference sequence). CDR3 protein: CASSPGTSGDNEQFF. CDR3 nucleotides: TGTGCCAGCAGCCCCGGGACTAGCGGGGACAATGAGCAGTTCTTC.

This chain links TRBV5-1 with TRBJ2-3; D ambiguous. Trimming stripped 0 bases from V and 2 bases from J, with 13 bases between. The CDR3 sequence is 16 residues long. Germline V lookup: CDR1 SGHRS, CDR2 YFSETQ. CDR3 in amino acids: CASSLAAQRNTDTQYF. The CDR3, as DNA: TGCGCCAGCAGCTTGGCCGCACAGAGAAACACAGATACGCAGTATTTT.

This chain connects TRBV6-6 to TRBJ2-7; 10 positions match TRBD2. The CDR3 is 14 amino acids. Unmatched junction bases numbered 9, after V lost 0 bases and J lost 13 bases. Germline-derived CDR1 and CDR2 are MNHNY and SVGAGI (reference sequence). The CDR3 sequence: CASSYSTPPSGSYF. The CDR3 region has the DNA TGTGCCAGCAGTTACTCGACCCCCCCTAGCGGGAGTTACTTC.

The chain combines TRBV6-1 with TRBJ2-7; D is unresolved. The CDR3 extends over 12 amino acids. Germline V CDR1 and CDR2: MNHNS, SASEGT. V lost 7 bases, J lost 7 bases, and 14 bases lay in between. The CDR3 bases are TGTGCCAGCACCCGAAGTAGTGGTGAGCAGTACTTC. It is translated as CASTRSSGEQYF.

With respect to this clone: This sample also contains other DNA sequences that code for the same CDR3. The rearrangement uses TRBV30 and TRBJ1-6; D uncertain. Germline assignment: CDR1 GTSNPN and CDR2 SVGIG (reference sequence). With 0 bases removed from V and 1 base from J, the gap between germline ends came to 4 bases. The CDR3 contains 14 residues. CDR3 protein: CAWSVGSYNSPLHF. CDR3 DNA: TGTGCCTGGAGTGTAGGTTCCTATAATTCACCCCTCCACTTT.

In this sample, this clone turned up many times. V usage is TRBV19 and J usage is TRBJ2-1; no clear D. V was trimmed by 6 bases and J by 0 bases, leaving 12 bases between them. CDR1 LNHDA and CDR2 SQIVND come from the germline V gene (reference sequence). The CDR3 contains 15 residues. CDR3 nucleotide sequence: TGTGCCAGTAGCGACCCGGGCAGCTCCTACAATGAGCAGTTCTTC. It encodes CASSDPGSSYNEQFF.

The V call is TRBV4-2, the J call TRBJ2-7, with TRBD1 as a possible D gene (5 bases). Trimming took 4 bases from V and 2 from J, leaving 15 bases between them. From germline, CDR1 is LGHNA and CDR2 YNFKEQ. This CDR3 has 15 amino acids. DNA for the CDR3: TGTGCCAGCAGCCCATACACAGGAAGCGCCTACGAGCAGTACTTC. Translated: CASSPYTGSAYEQYF.

This chain joins TRBV4-3 and TRBJ1-6; maybe TRBD1 (6 bases). Germline V gene data show CDR1 as LGHNA and CDR2 as YSLEER. V was cut by 5 bases and J by 9 bases, with 11 bases left in between. CDR3 length equals 13 residues. CDR3 sequence reads: CASSYDRSSPLHF. For the CDR3, the DNA is TGCGCCAGCAGCTACGACAGGTCTTCACCCCTCCACTTT.

V gene TRBV11-1 combines with J gene TRBJ2-3; D is ambiguous. CDR3 size: 18 residues. The V gene's germline CDR1 is SGHAT and CDR2 FQDESV (reference sequence). With 3 bases removed from V and 0 bases from J, the gap between germline ends came to 19 bases. The CDR3 coding sequence is TGTGCCAGCAGCTTTACACGGCGAGAGAATCCTAGCACAGATACGCAGTATTTT. This gives the protein CASSFTRRENPSTDTQYF.

The CDR3 loop is CAAHKGTRNTGELFF. The CDR3 DNA follows: TGTGCCGCCCATAAGGGCACTAGAAACACCGGGGAGCTGTTTTTT. The chain couples TRBV10-3 to TRBJ2-2; TRBD2 might be the D (5 bases). Per germline, CDR1 ENHRY and CDR2 SYGVKD. CDR3 size: 15 residues. V lost 11 bases, J lost 2 bases, and 18 bases lay in between.

The chain combines TRBV10-3 with TRBJ2-3; D might be TRBD2 (6 bases). Germline V CDR1 and CDR2: ENHRY, SYGVKD. This CDR3 contains 13 residues. V was shortened by 10 bases and J by 2 bases, with 13 bases between the two germline ends. CDR3 region: CATHRGTTDTQYF. DNA of the CDR3: TGTGCCACCCACCGGGGGACCACAGATACGCAGTATTTT.

The rearrangement links TRBV7-9 to TRBJ2-1; D gene unclear. This CDR3 is 13 amino acids long. V was cut by 1 base and J by 4 bases, with 5 bases left in between. From germline, CDR1 is SEHNR and CDR2 FQNEAQ (reference sequence). CDR3 sequence reads: CASSLGQYNEQFF. DNA of the CDR3: TGTGCCAGCAGCTTAGGCCAGTACAATGAGCAGTTCTTC.

The CDR3 DNA sequence: TGCGCCAGCAGCGAAGAGGGACAGGGGGCTAGTGGCTACACCTTC. Protein: CASSEEGQGASGYTF. The chain carries TRBV5-1 and TRBJ1-2, with 12 bases that match TRBD1. Germline assignment: CDR1 SGHRS and CDR2 YFSETQ. Unmatched junction bases numbered 8, after V lost 4 bases and J lost 7 bases. The CDR3 covers 15 residues.

The chain carries TRBV6-1 and TRBJ1-1; D remains unclear. The CDR3 covers 12 residues. Germline CDR1 is MNHNS and CDR2 is SASEGT. The CDR3 region is CGVMFMNTEAFF. Here the CDR3 DNA reads TGTGGGGTTATGTTCATGAACACTGAAGCTTTCTTT.